The 15 T cell receptor beta chains in this list originate from one sample, sequenced in a study of tumor-infiltrating lymphocytes in primary liver carcinoma. Unsorted whole blood yielded the blood RNA, and germline DNA was also extracted. The input was about 490 ng total RNA; TCR beta cDNA was made from it with a constant-region primer. For TCR beta, libraries were produced by three nested multiplex PCR rounds using slightly modified ARM-PCR. Use of TRBV1-TRBV30 forward primers with a C-beta reverse primer characterized the first two PCR rounds, which lasted ten to eleven cycles each. One entry per CDR3 protein results from TCRdb running MiXCR on the multiplex PCR reads. The sample has fewer than 400,000 distinct CDR3 sequences; 50% to 60% are singletons. Sequences were obtained from peripheral blood. The origin of the receptors is a woman aged 30 to 39 with primary liver carcinoma and hepatitis B virus infection.

This clonotype was picked up a small number of times. This chain connects TRBV12-3 or TRBV12-4 to TRBJ1-2; D unclear. The CDR3 spans 17 residues. V lost 2 bases, J lost 1 base, and 17 bases lay in between. CDR3 in amino acids: CASSLFVVSTNNYGYTF. CDR3 coding DNA: TGTGCCAGCAGTTTATTTGTCGTATCAACCAATAACTATGGCTACACCTTC.

This clonotype was detected only a few times. The CDR3 ends on some other residue instead of the conserved phenylalanine or tryptophan, so this is likely a read error. The chain carries TRBV6-1 and TRBJ2-2; 7 bases are a match to TRBD1. This CDR3 has 14 amino acids. The V segment lost 3 bases and the J segment 7 bases; nucleotides outside the gene matches: 5. CDR1 MNHNS and CDR2 SASEGT come from the germline V gene. CDR3 region: CASSETGIGGELFS. DNA of the CDR3: TGTGCCAGCAGTGAGACAGGGATAGGCGGGGAGCTGTTTTCT.

As to this clonotype: The conserved final phenylalanine or tryptophan is absent from the CDR3, which likely points to a read error. This chain connects TRBV10-1 to TRBJ2-5; D is unresolved. The CDR3 runs 14 residues. V gave up 3 bases and J gave up 1 base, with 9 bases separating them. Germline-derived CDR1 and CDR2 are WNHNN and SYGVQD (reference sequence). CDR3 bases: TGCGCCAGCAGTGACCCCGGGCCCCAAGAGACCCAGTACCTC. Its translation: CASSDPGPQETQYL.

Regarding this clonotype: A single base separates this from a much larger clone, so it may be a read error. The rearrangement links TRBV4-2 to TRBJ1-2; no reliable D call. Trimming cost V 4 bases and J 6 bases, with 15 bases left between them. This CDR3 contains 14 residues. From germline, CDR1 is LGHNA and CDR2 YNFKEQ. The CDR3 is CASSRRVYSDGYTF. CDR3 in DNA: TGTGCCAGCAGCCGAAGGGTTTATAGCGATGGCTACACCTTC.

This clonotype was detected many times. The rearrangement uses TRBV29-1 and TRBJ2-1; 11 bases line up with TRBD2. J gave up 7 bases and V 7 bases, and 15 bases lay outside the gene matches. Germline V gives CDR1 SQVTM, CDR2 ANQGSEA. The CDR3 contains 16 residues. Here the CDR3 DNA reads TGCAGCGGGGCCGGTACTAGCGGGAGCCGAGGGAATGAGCAGTTCTTC. As protein: CSGAGTSGSRGNEQFF.

In its sample, this clonotype was seen once. This chain links TRBV6-2 or TRBV6-3 with TRBJ1-5, with D unclear. The CDR3 consists of 14 residues. Trimming took off 6 bases at V and 1 base at J, with 10 bases between the two ends. CDR1 MNHEY and CDR2 SVGEGT come from the germline V gene. This chain's CDR3 is CASSSRPSNQPQHF. The CDR3 nucleotides read TGTGCCAGCAGCTCCAGACCGAGCAATCAGCCCCAGCATTTT.

The sample holds many counts of this clonotype. CDR3 DNA: TGTGCCAGCAGCCAAGATCGGACTGCGGATGGGGAGACCCAGTACTTC. This gives the protein CASSQDRTADGETQYF. The chain recombines TRBV4-2 with TRBJ2-5; D might be TRBD2 (5 bases). The CDR3 runs to 16 residues. Germline lookup yields CDR1 LGHNA and CDR2 YNFKEQ. V was pared by 0 bases and J by 5 bases, with 16 bases between.

In the case of this clonotype: A read error may produce the germline difference seen at one junction end. This chain uses TRBV11-2 with TRBJ2-1; no reliable D call. The CDR3 contains 14 residues. Germline-derived CDR1 and CDR2 are SGHAT and FQNNGV. The DNA for the CDR3 is TGTGTCAGCAGCCGTGAGTGCCCCCTAGGTGAGCAGTTCTTC. Protein product: CVSSRECPLGEQFF.

Regarding this clonotype: A single base separates this from a much larger clone, so it may be a read error. The V gene is TRBV12-3 or TRBV12-4, the J gene TRBJ1-3, with no clear D. V was cut by 9 bases and J by 1 base, with 19 bases left in between. The CDR3 consists of 16 residues. The CDR3 bases are TGTGCCAGAAGTCCCGCCGAGATGAGTTCTGGAAACACCATATATTTT. Translated, it gives CARSPAEMSSGNTIYF.

On this clonotype: Possible read error: a much larger clone is one base away. The V call is TRBV29-1, the J call TRBJ2-3; D not certain. Germline V gene data show CDR1 as SQVTM and CDR2 as ANQGSEA. The CDR3 has 11 amino acids. In DNA, the CDR3 is TGCAGAGCCCGCCGCACAGATACGCAGTATTTT. The encoded protein is CRARRTDTQYF.

Of note for this clonotype: A much larger clone lies one base from this, so it may be a read error. This chain connects TRBV6-5 to TRBJ2-2, with no clear D. CDR1 is MNHEY, CDR2 SVGAGI, per germline. Trimming removed 6 bases from V and 0 bases from J, with 14 bases in between. The CDR3 is 16 amino acids. The CDR3 here is CASSQTLNANTGELFF. DNA for the CDR3: TGTGCCAGCAGCCAAACGTTGAACGCGAACACCGGGGAGCTGTTTTTT.

The chain employs TRBV12-3 or TRBV12-4 and TRBJ2-7; TRBD1 or TRBD2 may be the D gene (5 bases each). This CDR3 spans 15 amino acids. Trimming removed 11 bases at V and 7 bases at J, with 27 bases between. The CDR3 bases are TGTGCCGGCAATAAATGGGGGTATAACGGTGGTGAGCAGTACTTC. Translating it yields CAGNKWGYNGGEQYF.

This clonotype was counted a few times. This chain links TRBV5-4 with TRBJ2-1; TRBD2 might be the D (6 bases). V lost 1 base and J lost 14, with 16 bases in between. The CDR3 sequence is 13 residues long. Germline V gene data show CDR1 as SGHNT and CDR2 as YYREEE (reference sequence). The CDR3 loop reads CASSLSAGLEEFF. In nucleotides, the CDR3 is TGTGCCAGCAGCTTGTCTGCGGGATTGGAGGAGTTCTTC.

This chain connects TRBV6-6 to TRBJ2-5; D tentatively fits TRBD1 or TRBD2 (5 bases each). CDR1 is MNHNY, CDR2 SVGAGI, per germline (reference sequence). The CDR3 consists of 16 residues. Trimming removed 2 bases from V and 8 bases from J, with 21 bases in between. This CDR3 reads CASSYQSGSGQGTQYF. The CDR3 coding sequence is TGTGCCAGCAGTTACCAATCAGGGAGCGGCCAAGGAACCCAGTACTTC.

This clonotype was seen at least ten times. The genes are TRBV10-3 and TRBJ2-7; D may match TRBD1 or TRBD2 (6 bases each). Germline CDR1 ENHRY, CDR2 SYGVKD. The V end was cut by 11 bases, the J end by 2 bases, with 16 bases between. The CDR3 extends over 13 amino acids. The CDR3 DNA follows: TGTGCCGCCTCACAGGGACTGACCTACGAGCAGTACTTC. Its protein is CAASQGLTYEQYF.